This T cell receptor beta chain was observed in a study of CXCR3-negative and CXCR3-positive naive CD8 T cells. From germline, CDR1 is SGHRS and CDR2 YFSETQ. The CDR3 consists of 14 residues. Study results and caveats: Post-cryopreservation CXCR3 expression was partly diminished, and the bulk of assays employed fresh PBMCs. CXCR3-negative naive cells had less hydrophobic TRB CDR3s than did CXCR3-positive naive cells.

Comment on this clonotype: Its specificity is unknown.

Triplicate sorting captured roughly 310,000 cells each from every CD8+ T cell subset. 5' RACE that incorporated UMI labels was used to prepare the TRB cDNA libraries. TCRdb reprocessed the 5' RACE reads and stores each CDR3 protein as one record, lacking DNA. This repertoire comprises 84,000 or so distinct CDR3 sequences; its ten largest clones make up 0.5% to 0.55%. The sample consisted of naive CXCR3+ CD8+ T cells from blood. Regarding subset: CD45RO-CCR7+CD27+CD95- naive CD8+ T cells expressing CXCR3 (TNR3+). The clonotype originates from a human donor in good health. Some clones in this sample may be carry-over from other donors' samples. This chain joins TRBV5-1 and TRBJ2-3; TCRdb gives TRBD1 as the D gene, but with no DNA this cannot be confirmed. The CDR3 loop is CASSFFWGTDTQYF.